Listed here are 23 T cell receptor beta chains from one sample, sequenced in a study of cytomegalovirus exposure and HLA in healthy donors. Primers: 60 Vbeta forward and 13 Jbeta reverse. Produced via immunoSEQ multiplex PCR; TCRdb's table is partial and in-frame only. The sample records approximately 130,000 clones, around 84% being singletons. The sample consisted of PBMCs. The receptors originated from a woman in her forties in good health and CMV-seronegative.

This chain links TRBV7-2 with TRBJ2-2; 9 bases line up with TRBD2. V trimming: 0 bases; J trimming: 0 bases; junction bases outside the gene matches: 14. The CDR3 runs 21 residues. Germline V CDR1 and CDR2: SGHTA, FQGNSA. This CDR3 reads CASSLAASGRAGGPNTGELFF. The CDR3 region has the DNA TGTGCCAGCAGCTTAGCGGCTTCAGGGCGAGCGGGAGGTCCGAACACCGGGGAGCTGTTTTTT.

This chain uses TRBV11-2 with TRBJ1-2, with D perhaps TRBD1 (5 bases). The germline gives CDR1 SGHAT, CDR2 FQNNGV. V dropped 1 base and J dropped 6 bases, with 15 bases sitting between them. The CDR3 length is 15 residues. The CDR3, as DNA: TGTGCCAGCAGCTTAGGGGCAGGGTGGGTTGATGGCTACACCTTC. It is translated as CASSLGAGWVDGYTF. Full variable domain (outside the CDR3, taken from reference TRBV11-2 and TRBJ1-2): EAGVAQSPRYKIIEKRQSVAFWCNPISGHATLYWYQQILGQGPKLLIQFQNNGVVDDSQLPKDRFSAERLKGVDSTLKIQPAKLEDSAVYLCASSLGAGWVDGYTFGSGTRLTVV.

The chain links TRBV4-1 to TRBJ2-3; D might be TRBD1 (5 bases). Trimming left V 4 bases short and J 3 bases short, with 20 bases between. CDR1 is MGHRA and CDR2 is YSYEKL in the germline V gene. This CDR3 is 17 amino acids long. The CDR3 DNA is TGCGCCAGCAGCCGCGAAGTTCAGGGTATTCAAACAGATACGCAGTATTTT. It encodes CASSREVQGIQTDTQYF.

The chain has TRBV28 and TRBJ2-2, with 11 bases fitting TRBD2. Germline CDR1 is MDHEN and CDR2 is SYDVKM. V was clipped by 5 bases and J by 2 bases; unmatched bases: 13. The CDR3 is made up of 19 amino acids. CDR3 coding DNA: TGTGCCAGCAGTGACTCGCTGCTAGCGGGAGGCCAAAACACCGGGGAGCTGTTTTTT. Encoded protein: CASSDSLLAGGQNTGELFF.

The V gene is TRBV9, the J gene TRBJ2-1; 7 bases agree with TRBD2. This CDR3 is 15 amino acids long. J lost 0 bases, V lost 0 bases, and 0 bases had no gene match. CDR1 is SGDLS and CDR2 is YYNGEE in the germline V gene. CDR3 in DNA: TGTGCCAGCAGCGTAGGGGGGGGCTCCTACAATGAGCAGTTCTTC. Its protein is CASSVGGGSYNEQFF.

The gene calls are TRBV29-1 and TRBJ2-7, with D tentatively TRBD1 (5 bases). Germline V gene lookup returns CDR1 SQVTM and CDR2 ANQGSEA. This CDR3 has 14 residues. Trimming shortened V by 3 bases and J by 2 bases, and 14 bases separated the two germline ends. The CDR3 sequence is CSVELSGKAYEQYF. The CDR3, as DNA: TGCAGCGTTGAGTTGTCAGGGAAGGCCTACGAGCAGTACTTC.

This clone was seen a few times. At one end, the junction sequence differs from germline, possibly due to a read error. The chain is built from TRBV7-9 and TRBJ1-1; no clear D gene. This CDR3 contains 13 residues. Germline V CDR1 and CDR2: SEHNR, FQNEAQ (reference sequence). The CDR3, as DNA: TGTTCCAGCAGCACGCAGGTGAACACTGAAGCTTTCTTT. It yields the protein CSSSTQVNTEAFF.

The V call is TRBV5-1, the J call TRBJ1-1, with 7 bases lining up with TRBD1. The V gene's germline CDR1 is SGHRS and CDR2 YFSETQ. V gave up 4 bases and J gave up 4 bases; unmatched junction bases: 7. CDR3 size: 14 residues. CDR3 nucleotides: TGCGCCAGCAGCCCTCAGGGGGTTAGCACTGAAGCTTTCTTT. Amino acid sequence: CASSPQGVSTEAFF.

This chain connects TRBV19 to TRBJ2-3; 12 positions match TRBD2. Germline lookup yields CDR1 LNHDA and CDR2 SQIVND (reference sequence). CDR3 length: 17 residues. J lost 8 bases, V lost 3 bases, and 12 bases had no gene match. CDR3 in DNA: TGTGCCAGTAGTATCCGGTCGGCTAGCGGGAGGGCTGCTACGCAGTATTTT. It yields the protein CASSIRSASGRAATQYF.

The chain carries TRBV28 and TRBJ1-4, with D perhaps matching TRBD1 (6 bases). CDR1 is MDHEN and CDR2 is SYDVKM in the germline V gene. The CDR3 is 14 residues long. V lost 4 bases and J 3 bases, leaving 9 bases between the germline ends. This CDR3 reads CASSYRAPNEKLFF. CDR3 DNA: TGTGCCAGCAGTTACAGGGCACCTAATGAAAAACTGTTTTTT.

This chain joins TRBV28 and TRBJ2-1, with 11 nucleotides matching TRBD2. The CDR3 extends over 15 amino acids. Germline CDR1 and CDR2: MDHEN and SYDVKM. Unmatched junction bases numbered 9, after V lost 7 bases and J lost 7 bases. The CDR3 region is CASTLGASGRNEQFF. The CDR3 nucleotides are TGTGCCAGCACCCTGGGGGCTAGCGGGAGGAATGAGCAGTTCTTC.

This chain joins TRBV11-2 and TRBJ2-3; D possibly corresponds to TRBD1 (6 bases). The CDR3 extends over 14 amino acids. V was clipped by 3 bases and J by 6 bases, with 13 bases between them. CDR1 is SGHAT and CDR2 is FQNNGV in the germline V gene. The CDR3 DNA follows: TGTGCCAGCAGCTTTGGGACAACTTCGGATACGCAGTATTTT. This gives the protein CASSFGTTSDTQYF.

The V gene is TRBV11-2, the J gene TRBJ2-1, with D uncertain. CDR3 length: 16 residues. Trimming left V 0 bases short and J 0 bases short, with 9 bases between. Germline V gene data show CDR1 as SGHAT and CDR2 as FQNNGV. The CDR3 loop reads CASSLEPPSSYNEQFF. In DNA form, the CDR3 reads TGTGCCAGCAGCTTAGAGCCGCCGAGCTCCTACAATGAGCAGTTCTTC. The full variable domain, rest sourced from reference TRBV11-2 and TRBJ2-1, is EAGVAQSPRYKIIEKRQSVAFWCNPISGHATLYWYQQILGQGPKLLIQFQNNGVVDDSQLPKDRFSAERLKGVDSTLKIQPAKLEDSAVYLCASSLEPPSSYNEQFFGPGTRLTVL.

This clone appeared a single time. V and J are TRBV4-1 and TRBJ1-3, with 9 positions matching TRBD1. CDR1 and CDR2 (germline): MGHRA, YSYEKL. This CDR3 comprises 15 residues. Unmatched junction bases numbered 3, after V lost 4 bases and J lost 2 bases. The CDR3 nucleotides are TGCGCCAGCAGCCCACAGGGGGCTGCTGGAAACACCATATATTTT. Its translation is CASSPQGAAGNTIYF.

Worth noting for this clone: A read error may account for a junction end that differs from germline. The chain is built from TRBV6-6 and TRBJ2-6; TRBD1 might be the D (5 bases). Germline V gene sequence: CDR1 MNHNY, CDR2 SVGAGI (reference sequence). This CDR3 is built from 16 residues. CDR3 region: CASVFGYSSGANGLTF. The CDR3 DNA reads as TGTGCCAGCGTCTTCGGATATTCCTCTGGGGCCAACGGCCTGACTTTC.

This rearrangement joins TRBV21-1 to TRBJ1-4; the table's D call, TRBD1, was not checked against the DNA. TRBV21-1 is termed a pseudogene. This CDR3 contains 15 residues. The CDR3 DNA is TGTGCCAGCAGCGAAACAGGGGCAACTAATGAAAAACTGTTTTTT. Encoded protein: CASSETGATNEKLFF.

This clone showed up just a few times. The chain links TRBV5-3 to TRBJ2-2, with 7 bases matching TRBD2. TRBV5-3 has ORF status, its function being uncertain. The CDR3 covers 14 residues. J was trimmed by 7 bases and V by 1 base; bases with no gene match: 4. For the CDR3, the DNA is TGTGCCAGAAGCTTGATCACTAGCGACGGGGAGCTGTTTTTT. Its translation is CARSLITSDGELFF.

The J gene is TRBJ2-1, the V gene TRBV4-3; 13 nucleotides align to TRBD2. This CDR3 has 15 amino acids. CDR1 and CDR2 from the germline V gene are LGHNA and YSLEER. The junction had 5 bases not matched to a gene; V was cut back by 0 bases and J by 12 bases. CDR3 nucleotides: TGCGCCAGCAGCCAAGATGGGACTAGCGGGATACGGCAGTTCTTC. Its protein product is CASSQDGTSGIRQFF.

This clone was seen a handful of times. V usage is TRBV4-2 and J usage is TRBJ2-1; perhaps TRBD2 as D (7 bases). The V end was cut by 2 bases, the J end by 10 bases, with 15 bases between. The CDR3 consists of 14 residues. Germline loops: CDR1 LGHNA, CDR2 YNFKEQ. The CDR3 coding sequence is TGTGCCAGCAGCCAAAGGGAGGGGGGAGGCGAGCAGTTCTTC. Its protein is CASSQREGGGEQFF.

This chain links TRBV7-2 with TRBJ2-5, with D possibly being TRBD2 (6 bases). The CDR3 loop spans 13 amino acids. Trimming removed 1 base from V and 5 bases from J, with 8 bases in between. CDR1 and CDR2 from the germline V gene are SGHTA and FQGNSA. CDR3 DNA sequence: TGTGCCAGCAGCTTAGTCCGGGAGGAGACCCAGTACTTC. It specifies CASSLVREETQYF.

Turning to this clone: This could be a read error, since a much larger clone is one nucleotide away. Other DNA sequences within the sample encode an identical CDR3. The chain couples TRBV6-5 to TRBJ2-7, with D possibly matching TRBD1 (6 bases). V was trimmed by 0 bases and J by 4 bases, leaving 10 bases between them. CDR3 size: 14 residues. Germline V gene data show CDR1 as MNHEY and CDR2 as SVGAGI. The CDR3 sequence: CASSYSTGTYEQYF. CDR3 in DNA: TGTGCCAGCAGTTACTCGACAGGTACATACGAGCAGTACTTC.

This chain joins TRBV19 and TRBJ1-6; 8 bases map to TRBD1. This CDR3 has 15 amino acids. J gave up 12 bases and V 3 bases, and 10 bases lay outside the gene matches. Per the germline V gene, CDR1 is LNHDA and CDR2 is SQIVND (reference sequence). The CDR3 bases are TGTGCCAGTAGTATGATCAGGGGGCAAGGGGAACCCCTCCACTTT. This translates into CASSMIRGQGEPLHF.

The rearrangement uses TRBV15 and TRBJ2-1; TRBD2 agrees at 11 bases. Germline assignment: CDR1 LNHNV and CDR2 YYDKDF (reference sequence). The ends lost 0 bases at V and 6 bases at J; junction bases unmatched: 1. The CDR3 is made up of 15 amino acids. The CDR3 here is CATSRDLAGGNEQFF. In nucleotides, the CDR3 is TGTGCCACCAGCAGAGATCTAGCGGGGGGCAATGAGCAGTTCTTC. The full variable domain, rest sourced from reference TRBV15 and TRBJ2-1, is DAMVIQNPRYQVTQFGKPVTLSCSQTLNHNVMYWYQQKSSQAPKLLFHYYDKDFNNEADTPDNFQSRRPNTSFCFLDIRSPGLGDTAMYLCATSRDLAGGNEQFFGPGTRLTVL.